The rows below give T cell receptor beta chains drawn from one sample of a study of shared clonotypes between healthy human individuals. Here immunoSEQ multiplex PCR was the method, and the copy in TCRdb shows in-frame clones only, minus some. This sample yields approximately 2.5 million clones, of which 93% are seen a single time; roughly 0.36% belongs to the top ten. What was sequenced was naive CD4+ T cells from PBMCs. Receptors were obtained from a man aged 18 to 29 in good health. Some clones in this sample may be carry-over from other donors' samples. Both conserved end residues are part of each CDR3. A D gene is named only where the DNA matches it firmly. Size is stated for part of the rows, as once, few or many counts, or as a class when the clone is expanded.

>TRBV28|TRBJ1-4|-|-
CASSFGERGGDEKLFF
TGTGCCAGCAGTTTTGGGGAAAGGGGAGGCGATGAAAAACTGTTTTTT
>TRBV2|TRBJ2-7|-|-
CASETGTEQYF
TGTGCCTCCGAGACAGGTACCGAGCAGTACTTC
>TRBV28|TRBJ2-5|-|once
CASSLSQMGETQYF
TGTGCCAGCAGTTTATCCCAGATGGGCGAGACCCAGTACTTC
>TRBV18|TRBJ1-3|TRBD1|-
CASTGQRNTIYF
TGTGCCAGCACGGGACAGAGAAACACCATATATTTT
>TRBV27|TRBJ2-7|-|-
CASPQRQGLTYEQYF
TGTGCCAGCCCCCAAAGGCAGGGATTAACCTACGAGCAGTACTTC
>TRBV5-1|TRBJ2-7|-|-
CASSSQALDEQYF
TGCGCCAGCAGCTCCCAGGCGTTGGACGAGCAGTACTTC
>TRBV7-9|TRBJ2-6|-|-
CASSSGQSGANVLTF
TGTGCCAGCAGCTCTGGACAGTCTGGGGCCAACGTCCTGACTTTC
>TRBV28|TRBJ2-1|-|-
CASSSRPGGGDEQFF
TGTGCCAGCAGTTCCCGACCCGGGGGTGGCGATGAGCAGTTCTTC
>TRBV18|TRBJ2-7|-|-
CASSPAPGAKYEQYF
TGTGCCAGCTCCCCCGCGCCGGGGGCGAAATACGAGCAGTACTTC
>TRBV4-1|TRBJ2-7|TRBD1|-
CATRGTGEYEQYF
TGCGCCACCCGGGGGACAGGGGAGTACGAGCAGTACTTC
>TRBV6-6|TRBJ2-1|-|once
CASSYSRGPEHEQFF
TGTGCCAGCAGTTACTCGAGAGGGCCAGAACATGAGCAGTTCTTC
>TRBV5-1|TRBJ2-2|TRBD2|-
CASTQLAGEGTGELFF
TGCGCCAGCACCCAACTAGCGGGAGAAGGCACCGGGGAGCTGTTTTTT